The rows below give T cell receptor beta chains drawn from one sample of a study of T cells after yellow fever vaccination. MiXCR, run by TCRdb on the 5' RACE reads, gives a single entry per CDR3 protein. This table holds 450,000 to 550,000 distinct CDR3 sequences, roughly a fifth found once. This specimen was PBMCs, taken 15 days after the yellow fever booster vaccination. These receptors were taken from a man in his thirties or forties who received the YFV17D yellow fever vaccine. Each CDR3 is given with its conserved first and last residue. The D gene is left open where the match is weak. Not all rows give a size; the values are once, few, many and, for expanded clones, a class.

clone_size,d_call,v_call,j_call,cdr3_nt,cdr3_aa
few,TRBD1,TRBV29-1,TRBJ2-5,TGCAGCGTTTCCTCCGGGACAGGCCGAGCGCAAGAGACCCAGTACTTC,CSVSSGTGRAQETQYF
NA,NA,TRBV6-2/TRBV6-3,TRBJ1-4,TGTGCCAGCACCGACCGGGATATCGGTGAAAAACTGTTTTTT,CASTDRDIGEKLFF
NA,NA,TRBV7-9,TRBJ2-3,TGTGCCAGCAGCTTAGCTATCCTCCCATACTGGCAGTATTTT,CASSLAILPYWQYF
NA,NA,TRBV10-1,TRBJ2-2,TGCGCCAGCAGTGAGGGCCTCAACACCGGGGAGCTGTTTTTT,CASSEGLNTGELFF
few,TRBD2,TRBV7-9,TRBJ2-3,TGTGCCAGCAACCGACTAGCAGACAATACGCAGTATTTT,CASNRLADNTQYF
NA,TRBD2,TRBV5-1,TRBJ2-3,TGCGCCAGCAGCTTAACACTAGCGGGAACTTTCACAGATACGCAGTATTTT,CASSLTLAGTFTDTQYF
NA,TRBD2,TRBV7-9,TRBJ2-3,TGTGCCAGCACCCCCCCGGGAGGGAGAAACACAGATACGCAGGATTTT,CASTPPGGRNTDTQDF
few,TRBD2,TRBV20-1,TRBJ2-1,TGCAGTGCACTCCCGGGACTAGCCAACAATGAGCAGTTCTTC,CSALPGLANNEQFF
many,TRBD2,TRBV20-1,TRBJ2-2,TGCAGTGCTAGGGGACTAGCGGGCACCGGGGAGCTGTTTTTT,CSARGLAGTGELFF
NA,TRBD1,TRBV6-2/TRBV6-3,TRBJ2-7,TGTGCCAGCAACGACAGGGTGAACGAGCAGTACTTC,CASNDRVNEQYF
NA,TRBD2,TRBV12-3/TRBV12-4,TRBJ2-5,TGTGCCAGCAGTCCCCCTGGCGGGAGAGATCAAGAGACCCAGTACTTC,CASSPPGGRDQETQYF